The present T cell receptor beta chain was sequenced within a study of T and B cells in COVID-19 patients. Study background: The recovered patients had mostly mild to moderate COVID-19 with outpatient management. Most of the roughly 20 active-infection patients had comorbidities associated with unfavorable COVID-19 outcome. Study-wide results and limits: Symptomatic-phase blood samples from mildly ill patients and early samples from severe cases were scarce.

Multiplex PCR with BIOMED2 TRB-A/B primer pools amplified TRB rearrangements. TCRdb processed the multiplex PCR reads anew with MiXCR; each CDR3 protein has one entry. The data hold 24,000 or so distinct CDR3 sequences, with around a third observed a single time. As for this clonotype: Its antigen remains unknown.

From blood, about 220-500 ng of genomic DNA served as TRB template. The CDR3 loop spans 13 amino acids. The V end was cut by 4 bases, the J end by 4 bases, with 9 bases between. CDR1 is LGHNA, CDR2 YSLEER, per germline. The sequencing sample was made of blood. The rearrangement links TRBV4-3 to TRBJ2-3; TRBD2 is a possible D gene (5 bases). This clonotype originated in a human donor who had recovered from COVID-19. The CDR3 bases are TGCGCCAGCAGCCTCTGGGAGCCAGATACGCAGTATTTT. Amino acid sequence: CASSLWEPDTQYF.